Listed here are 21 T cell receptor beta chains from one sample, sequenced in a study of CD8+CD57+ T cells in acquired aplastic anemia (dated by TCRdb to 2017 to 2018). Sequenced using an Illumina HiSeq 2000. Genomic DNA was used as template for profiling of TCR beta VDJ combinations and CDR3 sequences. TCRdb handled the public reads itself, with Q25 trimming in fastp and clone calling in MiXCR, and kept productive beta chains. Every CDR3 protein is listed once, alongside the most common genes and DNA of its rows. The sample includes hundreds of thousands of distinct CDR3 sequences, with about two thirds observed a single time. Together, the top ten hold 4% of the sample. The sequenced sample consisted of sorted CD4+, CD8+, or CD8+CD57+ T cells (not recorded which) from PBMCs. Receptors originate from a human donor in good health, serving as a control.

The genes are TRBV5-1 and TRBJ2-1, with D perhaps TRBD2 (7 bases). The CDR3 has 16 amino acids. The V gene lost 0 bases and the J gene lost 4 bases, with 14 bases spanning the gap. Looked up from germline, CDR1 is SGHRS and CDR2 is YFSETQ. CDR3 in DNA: TGCGCCAGCAGCTTGGACGGGGGGCCAGGGTACAATGAGCAGTTCTTC. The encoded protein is CASSLDGGPGYNEQFF.

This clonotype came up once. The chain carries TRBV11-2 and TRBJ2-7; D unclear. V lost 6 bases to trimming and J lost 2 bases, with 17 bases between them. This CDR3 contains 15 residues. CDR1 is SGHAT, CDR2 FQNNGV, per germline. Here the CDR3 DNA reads TGTGCCAGCAGAGATCGGAAGAGCGAGGCCTACGAGCAGTACTTC. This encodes CASRDRKSEAYEQYF.

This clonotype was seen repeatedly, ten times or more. The CDR3 reads CASSLGAGSGDQYF. CDR3 DNA sequence: TGTGCCAGCAGCTTAGGGGCAGGCTCGGGGGACCAGTACTTC. J is TRBJ2-5 and V is TRBV7-2; D is perhaps TRBD2 (6 bases). The germline gives CDR1 SGHTA, CDR2 FQGNSA. CDR3 length equals 14 residues. V was shortened by 1 base and J by 10 bases, with 16 bases between the two germline ends.

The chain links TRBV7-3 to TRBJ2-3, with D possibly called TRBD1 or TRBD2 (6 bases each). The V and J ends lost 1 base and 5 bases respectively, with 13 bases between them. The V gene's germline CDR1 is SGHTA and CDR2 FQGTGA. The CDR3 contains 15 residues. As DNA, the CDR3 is TGTGCCAGCAGCTTAAGCTGGGGGGCCGGAGATACGCAGTATTTT. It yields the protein CASSLSWGAGDTQYF.

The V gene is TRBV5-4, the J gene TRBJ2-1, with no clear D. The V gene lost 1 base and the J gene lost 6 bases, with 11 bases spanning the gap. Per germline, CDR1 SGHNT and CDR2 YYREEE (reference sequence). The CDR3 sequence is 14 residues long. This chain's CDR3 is CASSLRTTLNEQFF. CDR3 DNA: TGTGCCAGCAGCTTGCGCACGACCCTCAATGAGCAGTTCTTC.

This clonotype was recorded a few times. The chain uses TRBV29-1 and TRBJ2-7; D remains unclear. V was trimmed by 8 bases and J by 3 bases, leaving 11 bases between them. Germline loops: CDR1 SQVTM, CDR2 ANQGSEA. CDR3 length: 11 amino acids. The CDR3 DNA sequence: TGCAGCATCGGCCCTGACTACGAGCAGTACTTC. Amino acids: CSIGPDYEQYF.

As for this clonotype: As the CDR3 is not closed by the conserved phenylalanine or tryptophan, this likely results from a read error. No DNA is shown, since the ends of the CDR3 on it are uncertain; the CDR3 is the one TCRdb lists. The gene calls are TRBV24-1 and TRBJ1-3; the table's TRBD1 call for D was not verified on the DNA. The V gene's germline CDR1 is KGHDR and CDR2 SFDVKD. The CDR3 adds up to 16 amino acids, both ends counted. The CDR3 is CATSAGAGRAGYTFGS.

The CDR3 region is CASGNEVTQYF. CDR3 DNA: TGTGCCAGTGGGAATGAGGTTACGCAGTATTTT. V is TRBV7-9 and J is TRBJ2-3; D remains ambiguous. The CDR3 consists of 11 residues. V was cut by 9 bases and J by 8 bases, with 12 bases left in between. CDR1 SEHNR and CDR2 FQNEAQ come from the germline V gene (reference sequence).

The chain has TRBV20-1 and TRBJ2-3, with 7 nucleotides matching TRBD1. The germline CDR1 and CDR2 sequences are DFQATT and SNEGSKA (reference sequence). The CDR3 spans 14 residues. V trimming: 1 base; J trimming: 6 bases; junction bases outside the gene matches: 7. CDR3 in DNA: TGCAGTGCTAGAGGTGGACAGGCAAAGGATACGCAGTATTTT. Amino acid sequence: CSARGGQAKDTQYF.

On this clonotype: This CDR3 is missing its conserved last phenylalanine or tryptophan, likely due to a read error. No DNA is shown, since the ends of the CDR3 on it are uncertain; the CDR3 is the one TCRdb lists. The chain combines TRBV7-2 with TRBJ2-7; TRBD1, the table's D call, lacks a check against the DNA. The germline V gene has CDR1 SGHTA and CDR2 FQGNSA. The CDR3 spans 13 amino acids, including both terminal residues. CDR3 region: CASSARQDCHYGY.

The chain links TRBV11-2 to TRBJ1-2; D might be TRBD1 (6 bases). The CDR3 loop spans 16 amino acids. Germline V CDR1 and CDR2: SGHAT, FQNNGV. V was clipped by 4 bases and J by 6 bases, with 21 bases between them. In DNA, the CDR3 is TGTGCCAGCAGCTCCCAGGGAGGGGGGCAGGGAGATGGCTACACCTTC. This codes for CASSSQGGGQGDGYTF. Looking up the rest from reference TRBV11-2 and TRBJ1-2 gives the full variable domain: EAGVAQSPRYKIIEKRQSVAFWCNPISGHATLYWYQQILGQGPKLLIQFQNNGVVDDSQLPKDRFSAERLKGVDSTLKIQPAKLEDSAVYLCASSSQGGGQGDGYTFGSGTRLTVV.

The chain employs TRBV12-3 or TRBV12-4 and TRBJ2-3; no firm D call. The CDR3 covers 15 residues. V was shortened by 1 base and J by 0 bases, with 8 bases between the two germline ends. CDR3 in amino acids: CASSLVVGSTDTQYF. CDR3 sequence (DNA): TGTGCCAGCAGTTTAGTCGTGGGGAGCACAGATACGCAGTATTTT.

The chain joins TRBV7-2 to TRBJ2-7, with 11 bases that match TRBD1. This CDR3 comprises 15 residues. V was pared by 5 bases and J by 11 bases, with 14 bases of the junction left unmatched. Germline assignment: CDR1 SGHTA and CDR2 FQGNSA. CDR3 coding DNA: TGTGCCAGCAGCGGCGCGGGACAGGGGGAAAAACTGGAGTACTTC. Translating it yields CASSGAGQGEKLEYF.

CDR3 protein: CASSAVGGAGETQYF. In nucleotides, the CDR3 is TGTGCCAGCAGCGCGGTCGGGGGGGCCGGGGAGACCCAGTACTTC. This chain connects TRBV2 to TRBJ2-5; 8 bases match TRBD2. The V gene end was trimmed by 6 bases and the J gene end by 5 bases; junction bases not matched to a gene: 11. This CDR3 contains 15 residues. The germline V gene has CDR1 SNHLY and CDR2 FYNNEI.

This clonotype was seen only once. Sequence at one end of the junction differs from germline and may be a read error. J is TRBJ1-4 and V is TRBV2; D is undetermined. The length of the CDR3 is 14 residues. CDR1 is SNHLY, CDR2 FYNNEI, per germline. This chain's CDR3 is CASTGPLGNQPQLF. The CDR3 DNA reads TGTGCCAGCACTGGCCCCTTGGGCAATCAGCCCCAGCTTTTT. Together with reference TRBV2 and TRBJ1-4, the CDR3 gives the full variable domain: EPEVTQTPSHQVTQMGQEVILRCVPISNHLYFYWYRQILGQKVEFLVSFYNNEISEKSEIFDDQFSVERPDGSNFTLKIRSTKLEDSAMYFCASTGPLGNQPQLFGSGTQLSVL.

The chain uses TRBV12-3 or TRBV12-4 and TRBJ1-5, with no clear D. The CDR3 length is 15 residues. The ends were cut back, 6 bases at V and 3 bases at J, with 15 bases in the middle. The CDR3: CASSSPGTHNQPQHF. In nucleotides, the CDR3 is TGTGCCAGCAGCTCCCCGGGAACGCACAATCAGCCCCAGCATTTT.

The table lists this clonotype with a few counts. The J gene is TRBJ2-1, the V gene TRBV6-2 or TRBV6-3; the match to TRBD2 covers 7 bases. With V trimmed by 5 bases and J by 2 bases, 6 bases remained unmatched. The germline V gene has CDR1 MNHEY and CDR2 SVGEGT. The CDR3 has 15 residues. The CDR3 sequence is CASSTPRGAYNEQFF. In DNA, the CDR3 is TGTGCCAGCAGTACGCCCCGGGGGGCCTACAATGAGCAGTTCTTC.

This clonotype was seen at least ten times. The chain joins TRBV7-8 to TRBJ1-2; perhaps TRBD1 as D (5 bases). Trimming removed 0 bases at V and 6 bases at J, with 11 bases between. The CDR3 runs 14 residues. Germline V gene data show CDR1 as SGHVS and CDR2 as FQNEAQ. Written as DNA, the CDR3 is TGTGCCAGCAGCTTAGCGGGCAGGGTAAATGGCTACACCTTC. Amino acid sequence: CASSLAGRVNGYTF.

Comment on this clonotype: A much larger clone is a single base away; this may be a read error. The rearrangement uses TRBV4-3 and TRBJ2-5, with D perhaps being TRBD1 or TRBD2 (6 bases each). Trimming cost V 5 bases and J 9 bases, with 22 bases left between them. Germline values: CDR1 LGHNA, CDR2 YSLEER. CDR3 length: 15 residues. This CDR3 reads CASSVSRGFWEAQYF. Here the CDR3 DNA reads TGCGCCAGCAGCGTTAGCAGGGGATTCTGGGAGGCCCAGTACTTC.

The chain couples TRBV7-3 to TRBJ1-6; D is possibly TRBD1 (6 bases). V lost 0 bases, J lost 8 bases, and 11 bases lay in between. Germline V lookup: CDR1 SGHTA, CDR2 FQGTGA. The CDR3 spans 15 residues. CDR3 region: CASSLTGGGDSPLHF. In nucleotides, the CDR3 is TGTGCCAGCAGCTTAACTGGCGGGGGCGATTCACCCCTCCACTTT.

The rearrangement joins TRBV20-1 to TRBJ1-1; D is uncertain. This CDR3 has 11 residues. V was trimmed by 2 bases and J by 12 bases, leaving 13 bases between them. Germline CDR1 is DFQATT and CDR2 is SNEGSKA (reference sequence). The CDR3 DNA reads TGCAGTGCTAGACATCCCGGCCCGTCTTTCTTT. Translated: CSARHPGPSFF.